Each of the 29 T cell receptor beta chains below was sequenced from the same sample in a study of CD8 T cells in Susac syndrome (dated by TCRdb to 2018 to 2020). Library construction relied on the immunoSEQ multiplex PCR assay. RNA was extracted using the RNeasy kit, and about 0.5 to 1 microgram was reverse transcribed with random hexamers. TCRdb passed the public sequencing reads through fastp at Q25 and MiXCR, retaining productive beta sequences. Each record represents a unique CDR3 protein, reported with the most common genes and DNA among its rows. For this sample there are 85,000 to 95,000 distinct CDR3 sequences; about 94% appear just once. Less than 0.4% of the sample goes to the ten largest clones. Sequencing was done on a sample of CD4+ T cells from PBMCs. The source is a human donor with Susac syndrome.

This sequence joins TRBV30 and TRBJ1-6; no clear D. The CDR3 runs to 16 residues. Germline values: CDR1 GTSNPN, CDR2 SVGIG (reference sequence). V lost 2 bases and J lost 7, with 18 bases in between. Here the CDR3 DNA reads TGTGCCTGGAGTAGGGTTTTCTGGGGAGACAATTCACCCCTCCACTTT. Translating it yields CAWSRVFWGDNSPLHF.

The chain employs TRBV20-1 and TRBJ2-7; the D is unclear. CDR1 and CDR2 from the germline V gene are DFQATT and SNEGSKA (reference sequence). V was pared by 3 bases and J by 0 bases, with 15 bases between. The CDR3 has 15 residues. CDR3 residues: CSASNAAESSYEQYF. CDR3 DNA: TGCAGTGCTAGTAACGCGGCGGAGAGCTCCTACGAGCAGTACTTC.

The chain carries TRBV7-2 and TRBJ1-1, with D possibly being TRBD1 (5 bases). V lost 1 base to trimming and J lost 3 bases, with 15 bases between them. Germline values: CDR1 SGHTA, CDR2 FQGNSA. The CDR3 is 16 residues long. In DNA, the CDR3 is TGTGCCAGCAGCTTAGTTTGGTGGGGGTCCGACACTGAAGCTTTCTTT. Protein product: CASSLVWWGSDTEAFF.

The J gene is TRBJ1-1, the V gene TRBV2; D may be TRBD1 (6 bases). The V gene lost 6 bases and the J gene lost 1 base, with 6 bases spanning the gap. Germline assignment: CDR1 SNHLY and CDR2 FYNNEI. This CDR3 comprises 12 residues. The CDR3 region is CASRGQNTEAFF. Here the CDR3 DNA reads TGTGCCAGCAGGGGACAGAACACTGAAGCTTTCTTT.

The gene calls are TRBV4-1 and TRBJ1-2, with 7 positions matching TRBD1. Trimming removed 0 bases from V and 5 bases from J; junction bases left unmatched: 6. The length of the CDR3 is 15 residues. Germline-derived CDR1 and CDR2 are MGHRA and YSYEKL. The CDR3: CASSQDPAGGYGYTF. The CDR3 DNA follows: TGCGCCAGCAGCCAAGATCCTGCAGGGGGATATGGCTACACCTTC.

The chain links TRBV6-2 or TRBV6-3 to TRBJ2-3, with D uncertain. Trimming removed 2 bases from V and 2 bases from J, with 11 bases in between. Germline lookup yields CDR1 MNHEY and CDR2 SVGEGT. CDR3 size: 15 residues. The CDR3 region has the DNA TGTGCCAGCAGTTACGCTGGAAGTTACACAGATACGCAGTATTTT. Its protein is CASSYAGSYTDTQYF.

The gene calls are TRBV29-1 and TRBJ1-2; 11 nucleotides align to TRBD1. The CDR3 totals 13 residues. Germline V gene sequence: CDR1 SQVTM, CDR2 ANQGSEA. V was pared by 4 bases and J by 7 bases, with 5 bases of the junction left unmatched. The CDR3 coding sequence is TGCAGCGTTGCCATCGGGACAGGGGGTGGCTACACCTTC. This sequence encodes CSVAIGTGGGYTF.

The gene calls are TRBV15 and TRBJ1-2; no reliable D call. The CDR3 is 14 amino acids. Germline V gene sequence: CDR1 LNHNV, CDR2 YYDKDF (reference sequence). Deletions cut 0 bases from V and 7 bases from J, with 12 bases between. The CDR3 protein is CATSREYQPLGYTF. The CDR3 DNA reads TGTGCCACCAGCAGAGAATATCAGCCTCTTGGCTACACCTTC.

CDR3 in amino acids: CASSQDLQIVEAYEQYF. The CDR3 coding sequence is TGCGCCAGCAGCCAAGATCTGCAAATTGTTGAGGCCTACGAGCAGTACTTC. The chain employs TRBV4-1 and TRBJ2-7; the D is unclear. The CDR3 covers 17 residues. The germline V gene has CDR1 MGHRA and CDR2 YSYEKL. Deletions cut 0 bases from V and 2 bases from J, with 17 bases between.

The chain couples TRBV3-1 to TRBJ2-3, with 7 bases identical to TRBD2. The CDR3 is made up of 15 amino acids. Trimming took 3 bases from V and 2 from J; bases not matched to a gene: 5. In germline, CDR1 is LGHDT, CDR2 YNNKEL (reference sequence). The CDR3 protein is CASSQTGRFTDTQYF. CDR3 sequence (DNA): TGTGCCAGCAGCCAGACCGGGAGGTTCACAGATACGCAGTATTTT.

This clonotype was detected once. The J gene is TRBJ2-1, the V gene TRBV14, with TRBD1 matching over 7 bases. CDR1 and CDR2 from the germline V gene are SGHDN and FVKESK. The CDR3 runs to 15 residues. Trimming removed 4 bases from V and 2 bases from J; junction bases left unmatched: 5. The CDR3 DNA reads TGTGCCAGCAGCCCCGCAGGGGGAGCCTACAATGAGCAGTTCTTC. It specifies CASSPAGGAYNEQFF.

The chain joins TRBV6-2 or TRBV6-3 to TRBJ2-6; D perhaps matches TRBD2 (6 bases). There are 15 residues in the CDR3. V was pared by 6 bases and J by 2 bases, with 11 bases between. Germline-derived CDR1 and CDR2 are MNHEY and SVGEGT. The CDR3 loop is CASSQGTAGANVLTF. CDR3 coding DNA: TGTGCCAGCAGCCAAGGGACTGCTGGGGCCAACGTCCTGACTTTC.

The chain has TRBV25-1 and TRBJ2-1; D is unclear. CDR3 length: 11 residues. Trimming took off 4 bases at V and 9 bases at J, with 7 bases between the two ends. Germline lookup yields CDR1 MGHDK and CDR2 SYGVNS. The CDR3 DNA is TGTGCCAGCAGTGGACGGACTGAGCAGTTCTTC. Its translation is CASSGRTEQFF.

The V call is TRBV15, the J call TRBJ1-2; weak D call: TRBD1 (5 bases). The CDR3 loop spans 15 amino acids. Germline loops: CDR1 LNHNV, CDR2 YYDKDF (reference sequence). Trimming removed 0 bases at V and 8 bases at J, with 16 bases between. DNA of the CDR3: TGTGCCACCAGCAGAGATTCTTGGGGAGGGGAAGGCTACACCTTC. This gives the protein CATSRDSWGGEGYTF.

The chain links TRBV7-9 to TRBJ2-1; D is perhaps TRBD1 (6 bases). Per germline, CDR1 SEHNR and CDR2 FQNEAQ (reference sequence). This CDR3 is 14 amino acids long. V shed 10 bases and J shed 0 bases, with 13 bases lying between them. The CDR3, as DNA: TGTGCCACCTCGACAGGAAGCTCCTACAATGAGCAGTTCTTC. Protein product: CATSTGSSYNEQFF. The entire variable domain, with the rest obtained from reference TRBV7-9 and TRBJ2-1, is as follows: DTGVSQNPRHKITKRGQNVTFRCDPISEHNRLYWYRQTLGQGPEFLTYFQNEAQLEKSRLLSDRFSAERPKGSFSTLEIQRTEQGDSAMYLCATSTGSSYNEQFFGPGTRLTVL.

This chain links TRBV6-4 with TRBJ2-3; D not resolved. The CDR3 consists of 14 residues. The germline V gene encodes CDR1 MRHNA and CDR2 SNTAGT. Trimming left V 3 bases short and J 0 bases short, with 7 bases between. Here the CDR3 reads CASSEGKSTDTQYF. The CDR3 DNA sequence: TGTGCCAGCAGTGAGGGCAAAAGCACAGATACGCAGTATTTT.

This sequence joins TRBV29-1 and TRBJ2-1; D gene uncertain. Germline CDR1 is SQVTM and CDR2 is ANQGSEA. The CDR3 has 13 residues. With 1 base removed from V and 13 bases from J, the gap between germline ends came to 17 bases. The CDR3: CSVEGVTALGQFF. The CDR3 DNA is TGCAGCGTTGAAGGGGTTACAGCGTTAGGTCAGTTCTTC.

This sequence joins TRBV3-1 and TRBJ1-5; D unclear. The CDR3 is made up of 16 amino acids. Germline V gives CDR1 LGHDT, CDR2 YNNKEL (reference sequence). Trimming removed 4 bases from V and 1 base from J, with 14 bases in between. This CDR3 reads CASSRTPDLSNQPQHF. Here the CDR3 DNA reads TGTGCCAGCAGCCGTACCCCGGATTTGAGCAATCAGCCCCAGCATTTT.

V is TRBV28 and J is TRBJ2-2, with D perhaps TRBD1 (6 bases). This CDR3 is 11 amino acids long. Germline V gene data show CDR1 as MDHEN and CDR2 as SYDVKM. V lost 8 bases and J 8 bases, leaving 9 bases between the germline ends. CDR3 residues: CASGGTGELFF. CDR3 nucleotides: TGTGCCAGCGGTGGGACAGGGGAGCTGTTTTTT.

The chain recombines TRBV3-1 with TRBJ2-3; 14 bases are shared with TRBD2. The CDR3 loop spans 18 amino acids. The V segment lost 1 base and the J segment 4 bases; nucleotides outside the gene matches: 7. Germline V CDR1 and CDR2: LGHDT, YNNKEL (reference sequence). In DNA, the CDR3 is TGTGCCAGCAGCCAAGTGCCCGCGGGACTAGCGGGGGCAGATACGCAGTATTTT. It yields the protein CASSQVPAGLAGADTQYF.

CDR3: CASSQARTVAKNIQYF. The CDR3 DNA is TGCGCCAGCAGCCAGGCCAGGACGGTAGCCAAAAACATTCAGTACTTC. V and J are TRBV4-1 and TRBJ2-4; D not resolved. This CDR3 contains 16 residues. CDR1 is MGHRA, CDR2 YSYEKL, per germline. The V end lost 3 bases, the J end lost 0 bases, and 12 bases lay between the germline ends.

V is TRBV27 and J is TRBJ2-1; 9 bases map to TRBD1. V was pared by 4 bases and J by 6 bases, with 7 bases of the junction left unmatched. The CDR3 contains 15 residues. Germline lookup yields CDR1 MNHEY and CDR2 SMNVEV (reference sequence). CDR3 DNA sequence: TGTGCCAGCAGTTCTCGGACAGGGGCCACCAATGAGCAGTTCTTC. As protein: CASSSRTGATNEQFF.

The V and J genes are TRBV10-3 and TRBJ2-7; 7 bases agree with TRBD2. This CDR3 contains 12 residues. CDR1 is ENHRY, CDR2 SYGVKD, per germline. After removal of 5 bases from V and 6 bases from J, the junction contained 4 bases not matched to a gene. CDR3 protein: CAISWTRGEQYF. As DNA, the CDR3 is TGTGCCATCAGTTGGACTAGGGGCGAGCAGTACTTC.

J is TRBJ2-4 and V is TRBV11-2; no definite D call. Per the germline V gene, CDR1 is SGHAT and CDR2 is FQNNGV. The CDR3 covers 20 residues. V lost 6 bases and J 0 bases, leaving 27 bases between the germline ends. CDR3 region: CASSPHPPSSANIAKNIQYF. In DNA, the CDR3 is TGTGCCAGCAGTCCCCACCCCCCGAGCAGCGCAAACATAGCCAAAAACATTCAGTACTTC.

The chain has TRBV14 and TRBJ2-1; D is undetermined. Trimming took 0 bases from V and 2 from J, leaving 11 bases between them. The CDR3 has 16 residues. CDR1 and CDR2 from the germline V gene are SGHDN and FVKESK. CDR3: CASSQDRVGPYNEQFF. For the CDR3, the DNA is TGTGCCAGCAGCCAAGATCGGGTCGGGCCCTACAATGAGCAGTTCTTC.

This rearrangement joins TRBV3-1 to TRBJ2-1, with D unresolved. With 1 base removed from V and 5 bases from J, the gap between germline ends came to 9 bases. There are 14 residues in the CDR3. From germline, CDR1 is LGHDT and CDR2 YNNKEL (reference sequence). The CDR3 sequence is CASSQGLLNNEQFF. CDR3 sequence (DNA): TGTGCCAGCAGCCAAGGACTGCTAAACAATGAGCAGTTCTTC.

The gene calls are TRBV20-1 and TRBJ1-5; possible D gene TRBD1, 5 bases. CDR3 length equals 13 residues. V was cut by 3 bases and J by 7 bases, with 13 bases left in between. From germline, CDR1 is DFQATT and CDR2 SNEGSKA (reference sequence). For the CDR3, the DNA is TGCAGTGCTAGTCGGGGGGGGGAACAGCCCCAGCATTTT. Amino acids: CSASRGGEQPQHF.

This chain uses TRBV19 with TRBJ2-4; 9 nucleotides align to TRBD1. J gave up 3 bases and V 5 bases, and 5 bases lay outside the gene matches. Germline CDR1 reads LNHDA; CDR2 reads SQIVND (reference sequence). This CDR3 is built from 15 residues. CDR3 coding DNA: TGTGCCAGTAGTCTGCGACAGGGGGGCAAAAACATTCAGTACTTC. Residues: CASSLRQGGKNIQYF.

The chain joins TRBV9 to TRBJ2-3, with TRBD2 identical over 9 bases. This CDR3 spans 15 amino acids. The germline V gene encodes CDR1 SGDLS and CDR2 YYNGEE. Germline trimming cut 1 base from V and 5 bases from J; bases unmatched to any gene: 5. CDR3: CASSVMAGGRDTQYF. The CDR3 DNA follows: TGTGCCAGCAGCGTAATGGCGGGGGGGAGAGATACGCAGTATTTT.